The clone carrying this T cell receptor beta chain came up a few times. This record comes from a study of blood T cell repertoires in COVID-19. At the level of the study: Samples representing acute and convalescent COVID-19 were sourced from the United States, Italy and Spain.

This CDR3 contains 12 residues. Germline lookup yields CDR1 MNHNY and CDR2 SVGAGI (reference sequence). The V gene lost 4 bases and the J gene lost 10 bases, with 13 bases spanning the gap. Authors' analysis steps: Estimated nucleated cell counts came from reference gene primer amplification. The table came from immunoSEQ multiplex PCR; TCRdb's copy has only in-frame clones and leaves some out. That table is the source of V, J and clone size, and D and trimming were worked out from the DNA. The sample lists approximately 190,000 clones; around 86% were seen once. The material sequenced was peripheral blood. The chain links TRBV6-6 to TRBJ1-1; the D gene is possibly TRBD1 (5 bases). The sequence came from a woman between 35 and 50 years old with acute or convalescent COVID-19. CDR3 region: CASSLPGGAAFF. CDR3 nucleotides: TGTGCCAGCAGTTTACCCGGGGGAGCAGCTTTCTTT.